This T cell receptor beta chain was identified during a study of cytomegalovirus exposure and HLA in healthy donors. The study's findings and limits: As a later analysis revealed, the rate of TCR association differed by HLA locus, with DRB1 most and HLA-C fewest. Earlier analysis yielded a pattern in which most TCR beta V segments were productive about 87% or about 30% of the time. The investigators catalogued 180 or so TCR beta chains as cytomegalovirus-associated.

The PCR made use of 60 Vbeta and 13 Jbeta primers. The assay was immunoSEQ multiplex PCR, and TCRdb's table has in-frame clones only and misses some. Of 65,000 to 70,000 clones in the sample, 65% to 70% were seen once. Turning to this clone: The antigen is not known.

Though probably carrying unrecorded immune exposures, donors were nominally healthy at sampling. The sequence came from a woman in her thirties in good health and CMV-seronegative. The sample consisted of PBMCs.

The CDR3 DNA reads TGTGCAAGTCGCTTAGGGACAGGGAAAGGGACCCAGTACTTC. Its translation is CASRLGTGKGTQYF. This chain links TRBV12-2 with TRBJ2-5; the table's D gene call, TRBD1, was not cross checked with the DNA. TRBV12-2 counts as a pseudogene. The CDR3 spans 14 residues.